This T cell receptor (beta chain) was identified during a study of cytomegalovirus exposure and HLA in healthy donors. Study findings and constraints: Cytomegalovirus status was reportedly diagnosed by the classifier with high specificity and sensitivity.

The PCR used 60 Vbeta and 13 Jbeta primers. The table came from immunoSEQ multiplex PCR; TCRdb's copy has only in-frame clones and leaves some out. The sample holds 150,000 to 200,000 clones, more than 75% seen once. For this clone: Antigen specificity is unknown.

Trimming shortened V by 5 bases and J by 1 base, and 12 bases separated the two germline ends. This CDR3 is 16 amino acids long. Per germline, CDR1 WSHSY and CDR2 SAAADI. This rearrangement joins TRBV10-2 to TRBJ2-6, with D tentatively TRBD1 (5 bases). The TCR originated in a girl aged 2 to 9 in good health and CMV-seropositive. Specimen: PBMCs. CDR3 region: CASSFLGDSGANVLTF. Here the CDR3 DNA reads TGCGCCAGCAGTTTCCTAGGGGATTCTGGGGCCAACGTCCTGACTTTC.